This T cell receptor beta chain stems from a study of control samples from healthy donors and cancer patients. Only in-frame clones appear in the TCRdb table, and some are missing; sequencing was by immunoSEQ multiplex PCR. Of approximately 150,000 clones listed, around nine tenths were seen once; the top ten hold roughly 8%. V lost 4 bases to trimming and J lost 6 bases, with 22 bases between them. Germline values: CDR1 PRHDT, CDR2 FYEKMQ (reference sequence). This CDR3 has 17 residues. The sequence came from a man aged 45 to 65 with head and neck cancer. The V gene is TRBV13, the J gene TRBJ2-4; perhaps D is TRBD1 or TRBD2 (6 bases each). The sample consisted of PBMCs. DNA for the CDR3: TGTGCCAGCAGCTCAGTGGGGGGCCAGGGTTCCGGAAACATTCAGTACTTC. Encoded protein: CASSSVGGQGSGNIQYF.